This TCR beta chain is drawn from a study of shared clonotypes between healthy human individuals. Broader study findings: Donor scarcity curtailed the genetic and exposure-history diversity represented herein. Rarefaction showed sorted-subset sequencing was incomplete despite large depth. Naive subsets typically showed greater estimated richness than memory subsets.

A word on this clone: Its specificity is unknown.

V was cut by 0 bases and J by 3 bases, with 6 bases left in between. Germline V CDR1 and CDR2: SGHDT, YYEEEE. This CDR3 spans 14 amino acids. On sorted subsets, replicate PCRs used 200 to 250 ng DNA, or 30,000 or so T cell genomes. Produced via immunoSEQ multiplex PCR; TCRdb's table is partial and in-frame only. Of 2 million to 2.5 million clones detected, roughly 95% appear once; the ten largest clones hold around 0.13%. The sequence was collected from a man between 18 and 29 years old in good health. The V call is TRBV5-6, the J call TRBJ1-4; the D is unclear. Sequencing was done on a sample of naive CD4+ T cells sorted from blood. Regarding subset: CD45RA+ positively selected. The CDR3 loop reads CASSLAAANEKLFF. Here the CDR3 DNA reads TGTGCCAGCAGCTTGGCGGCGGCTAATGAAAAACTGTTTTTT. Full variable domain (outside the CDR3, taken from reference TRBV5-6 and TRBJ1-4): DAGVTQSPTHLIKTRGQQVTLRCSPKSGHDTVSWYQQALGQGPQFIFQYYEEEERQRGNFPDRFSGHQFPNYSSELNVNALLLGDSALYLCASSLAAANEKLFFGSGTQLSVL.